The rows below give T cell receptor beta chains drawn from one sample of a study of spatial heterogeneity in lung cancer. TCRdb reprocessed the 5' RACE reads via MiXCR and lists one record per CDR3 protein. The table has 20,000 to 25,000 distinct CDR3 sequences, approximately 4.3% seen once. Specimen: lung tumor tissue, collected at surgery. The receptors come from a male donor with early-stage non-small cell lung cancer. CDR3s include the opening cysteine and the closing phenylalanine or tryptophan. Each record gives: J gene, V gene, clone size, CDR3 protein. The listing skips clone size in some rows; elsewhere it reads once, few, many or a size class.

J: TRBJ1-1; V: TRBV6-6; size: many; CDR3: CASQTGPNTEAFF
J: TRBJ2-1; V: TRBV6-6; size: many; CDR3: CASSTGTHNEQFF
J: TRBJ2-3; V: TRBV12-3/TRBV12-4; size: many; CDR3: CASRLTSGSRADTQYF
J: TRBJ2-5; V: TRBV11-2; size: many; CDR3: CASSLDMEVDETQYF
J: TRBJ1-1; V: TRBV6-6; size: many; CDR3: CASSYSGASTEAFF
J: TRBJ2-5; V: TRBV2; size: many; CDR3: CASSESETQYF
J: TRBJ2-1; V: TRBV6-5; size: few; CDR3: CASTTRFSGVGNEQFF
J: TRBJ2-4; V: TRBV5-4; size: many; CDR3: CASSLSRDLGILAKNIQYF
J: TRBJ2-3; V: TRBV5-1; size: few; CDR3: CASSLVPGGGTDTQYF
J: TRBJ2-3; V: TRBV4-3; size: many; CDR3: CASSQADRATDTQYF
J: TRBJ2-5; V: TRBV28; size: many; CDR3: CASSLLGLGPETQYF
J: TRBJ2-7; V: TRBV6-2/TRBV6-3; size: NA; CDR3: CASFPWASGTYEQYF
J: TRBJ2-1; V: TRBV27; size: many; CDR3: CASSFEAGEGNYNEQFF
J: TRBJ2-7; V: TRBV10-3; size: medium-sized; CDR3: CAISETLAGGPYEQYF